Many counts were recorded for the clone carrying this T cell receptor beta chain. The target antigen is unknown. Germline and junction disagree at one end, which may indicate a read error. Assembly of TCR beta libraries relied on iRepertoire HTBI primers together with Arm-PCR of CDR3 regions. As originally analysed: The samples included approximately 60 TRBV and some 15 TRBJ segments. TCRdb fed the multiplex PCR reads into MiXCR, producing one record per CDR3 protein. These V and J calls rely on TCRdb rather than the paper's analysis. The repertoire holds about 420,000 distinct CDR3 sequences, with about 16% as singletons. Time point reported: newly diagnosed GD, antithyroid drugs for less than 3 months. PBMC RNA was the source of the TCR library. CDR1 SGHVS and CDR2 FQNEAQ come from the germline V gene. This CDR3 is built from 19 residues. The sample comes from a study of regulatory T cells in long-lasting Graves disease. The overall study: The study enrolled newly diagnosed Graves' patients on antithyroid drugs under 3 months. Study-wide points: Favoring TRBV28, TRBJ1-2 and TRBJ2-5 was a feature seen in persistent disease.

The same sample was also used in a study of T cells in Graves' hyperthyroidism and ophthalmopathy. In that study: HTBI primers drove first-round RT-PCR of the TCR CDR3.

This clonotype originated in a woman aged 18-30 years with Graves disease. The starting material was peripheral blood mononuclear cells (PBMCs), obtained at new diagnosis, from a patient treated with antithyroid drugs. V usage is TRBV7-8 and J usage is TRBJ2-7; 8 nucleotides match TRBD1. The DNA for the CDR3 is TGTGCCAGCAGTTTAGCCGGTTTGGTGACTAAGACAGGGGATTACGAGCAGTACTTC. It yields the protein CASSLAGLVTKTGDYEQYF.